This passage covers 24 T cell receptor beta chains from one sample sequenced in a study of shared clonotypes between healthy human individuals. The table came from immunoSEQ multiplex PCR; TCRdb's copy has only in-frame clones and leaves some out. The sample consists of hundreds of thousands of clones, approximately 79% of them appearing once. The sequencing sample was made of memory CD4+ T cells sorted from blood. The subset denotes: CD45RA-negative fraction. Receptors were obtained from a woman aged 25 to 39 in good health.

This clone has more than one count but fewer than ten. V and J are TRBV7-2 and TRBJ2-2; 14 bases are a match to TRBD2. Germline assignment: CDR1 SGHTA and CDR2 FQGNSA. V was pared by 4 bases and J by 5 bases, with 9 bases of the junction left unmatched. The CDR3 is 18 amino acids. DNA of the CDR3: TGTGCCAGCAGCTCCAGGGGACTAGCGGGAGTGGGAACCGGGGAGCTGTTTTTT. Translation gives CASSSRGLAGVGTGELFF.

The chain links TRBV5-1 to TRBJ2-1; 8 positions match TRBD1. Germline CDR1 SGHRS, CDR2 YFSETQ. This CDR3 region has 16 residues. With 6 bases clipped from V and 9 bases from J, the junction kept 17 bases outside the gene matches. The CDR3 DNA is TGCGCCAGCACCCTCTCCCCAGGGGGCTCTGCCAGTGAGCAGTTCTTC. Its protein product is CASTLSPGGSASEQFF.

V gene TRBV18 combines with J gene TRBJ1-2; no reliable D call. Trimming pared 0 bases from V and 4 bases from J, leaving 12 bases between. The length of the CDR3 is 15 residues. Germline-derived CDR1 and CDR2 are KGHSH and LQKENI. The CDR3 nucleotides read TGTGCCAGCTCACCACCGAGCCTCGGGAGCTATGGCTACACCTTC. Translated, it gives CASSPPSLGSYGYTF.

The CDR3 region is CASSFGSNEKLFF. CDR3 in DNA: TGTGCCAGCAGTTTCGGGAGCAATGAAAAACTGTTTTTT. The V and J genes are TRBV28 and TRBJ1-4; D ambiguous. The CDR3 spans 13 residues. V shed 3 bases and J shed 5 bases, with 7 bases lying between them. From germline, CDR1 is MDHEN and CDR2 SYDVKM.

The chain joins TRBV19 to TRBJ2-5, with a tentative D call TRBD1 (6 bases). V shed 3 bases and J shed 3 bases, with 8 bases lying between them. Germline CDR1 and CDR2: LNHDA and SQIVND (reference sequence). This CDR3 has 13 amino acids. The CDR3 reads CASSMNREETQYF. CDR3 DNA sequence: TGTGCCAGTAGTATGAACAGGGAAGAGACCCAGTACTTC.

The table lists this clone with a few counts. The rearrangement uses TRBV7-2 and TRBJ2-4, with D perhaps TRBD1 (5 bases). Germline V lookup: CDR1 SGHTA, CDR2 FQGNSA. The CDR3 has 15 amino acids. Trimming removed 8 bases at V and 0 bases at J, with 14 bases between. The CDR3 here is CASGTTVLAKNIQYF. Here the CDR3 DNA reads TGTGCCAGCGGTACGACAGTCCTAGCCAAAAACATTCAGTACTTC.

V gene TRBV6-5 combines with J gene TRBJ2-7, with a tentative D call TRBD2 (7 bases). V shed 4 bases and J shed 0 bases, with 16 bases lying between them. This CDR3 is 16 amino acids long. The germline gives CDR1 MNHEY, CDR2 SVGAGI. CDR3 protein: CASSSGLGGGSYEQYF. In DNA form, the CDR3 reads TGTGCCAGCAGTTCCGGATTGGGAGGGGGCTCCTACGAGCAGTACTTC.

The CDR3 reads CASSKSTGELFF. The DNA of the CDR3 is TGTGCCAGCAGTAAGAGCACCGGGGAGCTGTTTTTT. The chain recombines TRBV27 with TRBJ2-2, with D unclear. Germline values: CDR1 MNHEY, CDR2 SMNVEV (reference sequence). The CDR3 length is 12 residues. Trimming took off 5 bases at V and 4 bases at J, with 5 bases between the two ends.

This chain uses TRBV28 with TRBJ1-5; D might be TRBD1 (6 bases). CDR3 length: 17 residues. CDR1 and CDR2 from the germline V gene are MDHEN and SYDVKM. Trimming stripped 2 bases from V and 4 bases from J, with 18 bases between. The CDR3 is CASSLHAGAVINQPQHF. CDR3 in DNA: TGTGCCAGCAGTTTACACGCAGGGGCTGTGATTAATCAGCCCCAGCATTTT.

The genes are TRBV11-3 and TRBJ2-3; 11 nucleotides match TRBD1. The CDR3 has 15 amino acids. Losses at the gene ends were 5 bases for V and 4 bases for J; bases not matched to a gene: 5. Germline V CDR1 and CDR2: SGHNT, YENEEA. The CDR3 nucleotides read TGTGCCAGCAGCATTGGACAGGGGGCGTCAGATACGCAGTATTTT. Amino acids: CASSIGQGASDTQYF.

This clone was observed a single time. The chain carries TRBV10-1 and TRBJ2-1; 8 bases map to TRBD2. The J segment lost 2 bases and the V segment lost 5 bases, leaving 8 bases of the junction unmatched. The CDR3 totals 16 residues. Germline lookup yields CDR1 WNHNN and CDR2 SYGVQD (reference sequence). The CDR3 sequence is CASSTSGGGTYNEQFF. CDR3 coding DNA: TGCGCCAGCAGTACCTCCGGGGGGGGTACCTACAATGAGCAGTTCTTC.

The rearrangement links TRBV11-2 to TRBJ2-3; 9 bases match TRBD2. Looked up from germline, CDR1 is SGHAT and CDR2 is FQNNGV. The ends lost 6 bases at V and 2 bases at J; junction bases unmatched: 9. The CDR3 is made up of 16 amino acids. CDR3 sequence reads: CASSSSGMDLTDTQYF. The CDR3 DNA follows: TGTGCCAGCAGTTCTAGCGGGATGGATCTCACAGATACGCAGTATTTT.

The genes are TRBV5-4 and TRBJ2-6; TRBD1 agrees at 12 bases. Germline assignment: CDR1 SGHNT and CDR2 YYREEE (reference sequence). J lost 4 bases, V lost 4 bases, and 6 bases had no gene match. There are 17 residues in the CDR3. DNA of the CDR3: TGTGCCAGCAGCCAGGGACAGGGGGCGCTGGGGGCCAACGTCCTGACTTTC. This gives the protein CASSQGQGALGANVLTF.

V usage is TRBV28 and J usage is TRBJ1-2; D gene unclear. The germline V and J ends were trimmed by 5 bases and 6 bases, with 13 bases remaining between them. CDR1 is MDHEN, CDR2 SYDVKM, per germline. The CDR3 extends over 13 amino acids. For the CDR3, the DNA is TGTGCCAGCAGTCTCTACCACAGTCATGGCTACACCTTC. Translated: CASSLYHSHGYTF.

The rearrangement links TRBV19 to TRBJ1-1; the D gene is possibly TRBD1 (5 bases). The CDR3 sequence is 16 residues long. Germline V gene sequence: CDR1 LNHDA, CDR2 SQIVND (reference sequence). The CDR3 spells CATRAYAGRKETEAFF. In DNA form, the CDR3 reads TGTGCGACACGGGCGTACGCAGGGAGAAAGGAAACTGAAGCTTTCTTT.

The rearrangement joins TRBV29-1 to TRBJ2-5, with 7 positions matching TRBD2. This CDR3 is 14 amino acids long. With V trimmed by 7 bases and J by 5 bases, 13 bases remained unmatched. The germline gives CDR1 SQVTM, CDR2 ANQGSEA. The CDR3 DNA reads as TGCAGCGGCCACCTTGGGGCGGGAGCGGAGACCCAGTACTTC. This encodes CSGHLGAGAETQYF.

This clone was found once. The chain joins TRBV10-1 to TRBJ1-5; D is uncertain. Trimming removed 3 bases at V and 5 bases at J, with 8 bases between. The CDR3 spans 13 residues. The V gene's germline CDR1 is WNHNN and CDR2 SYGVQD (reference sequence). The CDR3 nucleotides are TGCGCCAGCAGTGAAGGTCCCTATCAGCCCCAGCATTTT. Amino acid sequence: CASSEGPYQPQHF.

The J gene is TRBJ2-5, the V gene TRBV30, with 9 bases fitting TRBD2. The germline gives CDR1 GTSNPN, CDR2 SVGIG (reference sequence). V lost 0 bases and J lost 1; bases outside the gene matches: 6. The CDR3 consists of 16 residues. This CDR3 is CAWSVGVAGVQETQYF. DNA of the CDR3: TGTGCCTGGAGTGTAGGGGTAGCGGGGGTCCAAGAGACCCAGTACTTC.

There are a few counts of this clone. The genes are TRBV11-2 and TRBJ1-5, with TRBD1 identical over 7 bases. CDR3 size: 13 residues. Germline V gene lookup returns CDR1 SGHAT and CDR2 FQNNGV. Trimming cost V 8 bases and J 6 bases; bases outside gene matches: 7. Here the CDR3 reads CASQGQAGQPQHF. In nucleotides, the CDR3 is TGTGCCAGCCAAGGACAGGCAGGTCAGCCCCAGCATTTT.

V and J are TRBV20-1 and TRBJ2-5; D might be TRBD1 (6 bases). Looked up from germline, CDR1 is DFQATT and CDR2 is SNEGSKA (reference sequence). This CDR3 is 11 amino acids long. With 1 base removed from V and 6 bases from J, the gap between germline ends came to 6 bases. CDR3 amino acids: CSARGGQTQYF. The CDR3 DNA follows: TGCAGTGCTAGAGGGGGGCAGACCCAGTACTTC.

The genes are TRBV7-7 and TRBJ2-7, with TRBD2 matching 10 bases. Germline CDR1 reads SSHAT; CDR2 reads FNYEAQ (reference sequence). V gave up 5 bases and J gave up 5 bases; unmatched junction bases: 9. The CDR3 runs 15 residues. The CDR3 reads CASSRGLAGVDEQYF. CDR3 DNA sequence: TGTGCCAGCAGCCGCGGCCTAGCGGGAGTTGACGAGCAGTACTTC.

The chain recombines TRBV4-1 with TRBJ1-2; D is unresolved. The CDR3 runs to 13 residues. V dropped 5 bases and J dropped 0 bases, with 7 bases sitting between them. Germline V CDR1 and CDR2: MGHRA, YSYEKL. The CDR3 DNA sequence: TGCGCCAGCAGCTATGGCGCTAACTATGGCTACACCTTC. Its translation is CASSYGANYGYTF.

This clone was detected ten times or more. The rearrangement uses TRBV25-1 and TRBJ1-1; a possible D gene is TRBD1 (5 bases). Trimming stripped 1 base from V and 6 bases from J, with 15 bases between. The germline gives CDR1 MGHDK, CDR2 SYGVNS. The CDR3 sequence is 15 residues long. The CDR3 sequence is CASSESRMGRAEAFF. The CDR3 region has the DNA TGTGCCAGCAGTGAATCCCGGATGGGGCGGGCTGAAGCTTTCTTT.

This chain joins TRBV13 and TRBJ2-1; D could derive from TRBD1 or TRBD2 (6 bases each). V shed 0 bases and J shed 3 bases, with 15 bases lying between them. CDR1 is PRHDT and CDR2 is FYEKMQ in the germline V gene (reference sequence). The CDR3 is made up of 17 amino acids. The CDR3 DNA sequence: TGTGCCAGCAGCTTAGGACAGGGAGGCTTCGGCTACAATGAGCAGTTCTTC. Protein sequence: CASSLGQGGFGYNEQFF.